Listed here are 32 T cell receptor beta chains from one sample, sequenced in a study of blood T cell repertoires in COVID-19 (dated by TCRdb to 2020 to 2021). Preparation of the library involved the immunoSEQ multiplex PCR assay. Imported from immuneACCESS, the table was reduced by TCRdb to in-frame sequences with V and J called. These copies leave out some clones; in studies compared against another copy, an unresolved V gene accounts for under half, and the cause of the remainder is not known. The sample records some 260,000 clones, 80% to 95% of which are singletons. 1.9% of the sample is in the top ten clones. The sequenced material came from PBMCs or T cells enriched from blood (not recorded which). Receptors were obtained from a woman aged 18-29 years who had recovered from COVID-19.

The rearrangement joins TRBV5-6 to TRBJ1-5; the D gene is possibly TRBD1 (5 bases). CDR3 length equals 13 residues. Trimming took 2 bases from V and 6 from J, leaving 9 bases between them. The germline gives CDR1 SGHDT, CDR2 YYEEEE. The CDR3 nucleotides read TGTGCCAGCAGCTTTGGGGGGACTCAGCCCCAGCATTTT. Translating it yields CASSFGGTQPQHF.

V usage is TRBV6-2 or TRBV6-3 and J usage is TRBJ1-5; 8 bases are shared with TRBD1. The CDR3 length is 15 residues. V lost 6 bases and J lost 5; bases outside the gene matches: 9. Germline lookup yields CDR1 MNHEY and CDR2 SVGEGT. CDR3 bases: TGTGCCAGCAGCCTTACCCGGACAGGGTATCAGCCCCAGCATTTT. Translation gives CASSLTRTGYQPQHF.

A single count supports this clone. V gene TRBV7-9 combines with J gene TRBJ1-5; D not certain. Germline V gives CDR1 SEHNR, CDR2 FQNEAQ (reference sequence). Trimming cost V 5 bases and J 10 bases, with 12 bases left between them. The CDR3 is 12 amino acids. The CDR3 sequence is CASSILEQPQHF. In DNA, the CDR3 is TGTGCCAGCAGCATCCTAGAACAACCCCAGCATTTT. Together with reference TRBV7-9 and TRBJ1-5, the CDR3 gives the full variable domain: DTGVSQNPRHKITKRGQNVTFRCDPISEHNRLYWYRQTLGQGPEFLTYFQNEAQLEKSRLLSDRFSAERPKGSFSTLEIQRTEQGDSAMYLCASSILEQPQHFGDGTRLSIL.

This chain links TRBV24-1 with TRBJ2-2, with 13 bases lining up with TRBD2. Trimming at V came to 4 bases and at J to 2 bases, leaving 9 bases not matched to a gene. The V gene's germline CDR1 is KGHDR and CDR2 SFDVKD. The length of the CDR3 is 19 residues. The CDR3 reads CATSEVGLAGADNTGELFF. DNA for the CDR3: TGTGCCACCAGTGAGGTAGGACTAGCGGGGGCCGATAACACCGGGGAGCTGTTTTTT.

This chain joins TRBV7-9 and TRBJ2-2; 10 nucleotides agree with TRBD2. CDR1 is SEHNR, CDR2 FQNEAQ, per germline (reference sequence). The CDR3 is 15 amino acids. V was clipped by 5 bases and J by 1 base; unmatched bases: 1. This chain's CDR3 is CASSRTSGNTGELFF. CDR3 bases: TGTGCCAGCAGCCGGACTAGCGGGAACACCGGGGAGCTGTTTTTT.

This sequence joins TRBV2 and TRBJ2-7; the match to TRBD2 covers 9 bases. Germline CDR1 SNHLY, CDR2 FYNNEI. V shed 2 bases, J shed 5 bases, and the junction held 4 bases outside the gene matches. The CDR3 spans 14 residues. The CDR3 nucleotides read TGTGCCAGCAGTGAACCCAGCGGGAGGAACGAGCAGTACTTC. Protein sequence: CASSEPSGRNEQYF.

The sample holds a few counts of this clone. This sequence joins TRBV7-3 and TRBJ2-3; D perhaps matches TRBD1 (6 bases). This CDR3 spans 16 amino acids. In germline, CDR1 is SGHTA, CDR2 FQGTGA. Trimming took off 5 bases at V and 3 bases at J, with 18 bases between the two ends. The CDR3 sequence: CASSVPWTDLTDTQYF. The CDR3 DNA is TGTGCCAGCAGCGTTCCGTGGACAGACTTAACAGATACGCAGTATTTT.

This clone was seen a single time. The chain employs TRBV6-2 or TRBV6-3 and TRBJ2-3, with D possibly matching TRBD2 (7 bases). V shed 2 bases and J shed 1 base, with 16 bases lying between them. From germline, CDR1 is MNHEY and CDR2 SVGEGT. The CDR3 is 17 residues long. The CDR3 region is CASSYLRGGGRTDTQYF. As DNA, the CDR3 is TGTGCCAGCAGTTACCTCCGAGGCGGGGGCCGCACAGATACGCAGTATTTT.

V gene TRBV9 combines with J gene TRBJ1-2; tentatively, D is TRBD1 (6 bases). The germline CDR1 and CDR2 sequences are SGDLS and YYNGEE. The CDR3 runs 14 residues. V was trimmed by 4 bases and J by 7 bases, leaving 17 bases between them. As DNA, the CDR3 is TGTGCCAGCAGCCCTAGCGGGGACATCCTTGGCTACACCTTC. This sequence encodes CASSPSGDILGYTF.

This rearrangement joins TRBV19 to TRBJ1-6; 8 bases agree with TRBD1. In germline, CDR1 is LNHDA, CDR2 SQIVND (reference sequence). V dropped 5 bases and J dropped 7; count of bases not matched to a gene: 10. The CDR3 length is 16 residues. This chain's CDR3 is CASSPLQGARNSPLHF. The DNA for the CDR3 is TGTGCCAGTAGTCCTTTGCAGGGGGCAAGAAATTCACCCCTCCACTTT.

V gene TRBV11-3 combines with J gene TRBJ1-2; D unclear. Deletions cut 3 bases from V and 8 bases from J, with 16 bases between. The V gene's germline CDR1 is SGHNT and CDR2 YENEEA. This CDR3 region has 14 residues. The CDR3 DNA sequence: TGTGCCAGCAGCTTCAAGGGAGCCCTGGGGGGCTACACCTTC. Translated, it gives CASSFKGALGGYTF.

The chain combines TRBV6-4 with TRBJ1-2; 8 bases line up with TRBD1. Trimming cost V 6 bases and J 7 bases; bases outside gene matches: 13. Germline V gene lookup returns CDR1 MRHNA and CDR2 SNTAGT. The CDR3 is 15 residues long. The CDR3 spells CASSHRTGKIPGYTF. CDR3 bases: TGTGCCAGCAGCCACCGGACAGGGAAGATTCCTGGCTACACCTTC.

The J gene is TRBJ2-2, the V gene TRBV6-2 or TRBV6-3; 8 positions agree with TRBD2. The CDR3 is 15 residues long. V was clipped by 2 bases and J by 4 bases; unmatched bases: 3. Germline V gives CDR1 MNHEY, CDR2 SVGEGT. CDR3 nucleotides: TGTGCCAGCAGTTACGGGACTAGTCCCACCGGGGAGCTGTTTTTT. Protein sequence: CASSYGTSPTGELFF.

The chain recombines TRBV4-2 with TRBJ1-1; no reliable D call. V was shortened by 0 bases and J by 4 bases, with 12 bases between the two germline ends. The CDR3 is 15 residues long. CDR1 and CDR2 from the germline V gene are LGHNA and YNFKEQ. In DNA form, the CDR3 reads TGTGCCAGCAGCCAAGACGCGGGGAGGGCCACTGAAGCTTTCTTT. Its translation is CASSQDAGRATEAFF.

The chain is built from TRBV12-3 or TRBV12-4 and TRBJ1-2, with D possibly being TRBD1 (5 bases). The V gene lost 6 bases and the J gene lost 3 bases, with 11 bases spanning the gap. The CDR3 runs 13 residues. The CDR3 sequence is CASSIREDYGYTF. The CDR3 DNA follows: TGTGCCAGCAGCATCAGGGAGGACTATGGCTACACCTTC.

The V call is TRBV4-1, the J call TRBJ2-7; TRBD1 agrees at 9 bases. Unmatched junction bases numbered 2, after V lost 3 bases and J lost 2 bases. Germline V gene sequence: CDR1 MGHRA, CDR2 YSYEKL. The CDR3 runs to 14 residues. In DNA form, the CDR3 reads TGCGCCAGCAGCCAGTGGACAGGGGCCTACGAGCAGTACTTC. Translated, it gives CASSQWTGAYEQYF.

Concerning this clone itself: This same CDR3 is encoded by further DNA sequences in the sample. This chain connects TRBV5-6 to TRBJ2-7; D is perhaps TRBD1 (6 bases). Germline lookup yields CDR1 SGHDT and CDR2 YYEEEE. The CDR3 is 12 amino acids. Trimming removed 4 bases at V and 3 bases at J, with 8 bases between. The CDR3 reads CASSAGDYEQYF. CDR3 in DNA: TGTGCCAGCAGCGCAGGGGACTACGAGCAGTACTTC.

V is TRBV29-1 and J is TRBJ1-1; D might be TRBD1 (5 bases). Germline CDR1 and CDR2: SQVTM and ANQGSEA. The ends were cut back, 4 bases at V and 0 bases at J, with 9 bases in the middle. The CDR3 sequence is 13 residues long. This chain's CDR3 is CSVAGHLNTEAFF. The CDR3 bases are TGCAGCGTTGCCGGACACCTGAACACTGAAGCTTTCTTT.

This chain joins TRBV27 and TRBJ2-5; a possible D gene is TRBD2 (6 bases). Germline CDR1 and CDR2: MNHEY and SMNVEV (reference sequence). The CDR3 totals 15 residues. The V end lost 6 bases, the J end lost 5 bases, and 19 bases lay between the germline ends. As DNA, the CDR3 is TGTGCCAGCAGCCCCTCACTAGCCGGGTGGGAGACCCAGTACTTC. Amino acid sequence: CASSPSLAGWETQYF.

The rearrangement uses TRBV9 and TRBJ2-3; possible D gene TRBD1, 6 bases. The CDR3 extends over 15 amino acids. Germline V CDR1 and CDR2: SGDLS, YYNGEE. With 2 bases removed from V and 2 bases from J, the gap between germline ends came to 12 bases. The CDR3 reads CASSVSGVSTDTQYF. In nucleotides, the CDR3 is TGTGCCAGCAGCGTGTCAGGGGTTTCCACAGATACGCAGTATTTT.

The chain joins TRBV6-5 to TRBJ2-7; TRBD2 matches at 14 bases. The CDR3 extends over 16 amino acids. Germline CDR1 reads MNHEY; CDR2 reads SVGAGI. V gave up 0 bases and J gave up 9 bases; unmatched junction bases: 7. CDR3 sequence: CASSYSLGLAGAGQYF. CDR3 bases: TGTGCCAGCAGTTACTCATTGGGACTAGCGGGAGCGGGGCAGTACTTC.

The chain is built from TRBV9 and TRBJ1-1, with 7 bases fitting TRBD1. This CDR3 region has 16 residues. V lost 0 bases to trimming and J lost 1 base; unmatched junction nucleotides: 6. The germline gives CDR1 SGDLS, CDR2 YYNGEE. CDR3 sequence reads: CASSVGGGRGNTEAFF. CDR3 bases: TGTGCCAGCAGCGTAGGAGGGGGCCGTGGGAACACTGAAGCTTTCTTT.

The V call is TRBV25-1, the J call TRBJ2-7, with D uncertain. Per germline, CDR1 MGHDK and CDR2 SYGVNS. Trimming shortened V by 5 bases and J by 4 bases, and 6 bases separated the two germline ends. This CDR3 is 11 amino acids long. CDR3 loop: CASSSPYEQYF. DNA for the CDR3: TGTGCCAGCAGTTCTCCGTACGAGCAGTACTTC.

The chain uses TRBV3-1 (or the pseudogene TRBV3-2) and TRBJ1-1, with TRBD1 as a possible D gene (6 bases). Germline V gene data show CDR1 as LGHDT and CDR2 as YNNKEL (reference sequence). The CDR3 runs 16 residues. V lost 0 bases and J lost 3, with 14 bases in between. CDR3 DNA sequence: TGTGCCAGCAGCCAAGATCGAGGTCACAGGGACACTGAAGCTTTCTTT. Translating gives CASSQDRGHRDTEAFF.

CDR3 sequence reads: CASSTNRNTGELFF. The CDR3 DNA sequence: TGTGCCAGCAGTACAAACAGGAACACCGGGGAGCTGTTTTTT. V gene TRBV28 combines with J gene TRBJ2-2; D is ambiguous. Trimming removed 5 bases from V and 1 base from J, with 8 bases in between. The CDR3 has 14 amino acids. Germline CDR1 MDHEN, CDR2 SYDVKM. Variable domain in full (rest from reference TRBV28 and TRBJ2-2): DVKVTQSSRYLVKRTGEKVFLECVQDMDHENMFWYRQDPGLGLRLIYFSYDVKMKEKGDIPEGYSVSREKKERFSLILESASTNQTSMYLCASSTNRNTGELFFGEGSRLTVL.

The genes are TRBV5-4 and TRBJ1-5, with 8 bases aligning to TRBD1. This CDR3 spans 16 amino acids. The germline gives CDR1 SGHNT, CDR2 YYREEE (reference sequence). V shed 0 bases, J shed 6 bases, and the junction held 8 bases outside the gene matches. The CDR3 sequence: CASSLGGPGGSQPQHF. CDR3 DNA: TGTGCCAGCAGCTTGGGGGGGCCAGGGGGCAGTCAGCCCCAGCATTTT.

The chain links TRBV7-2 to TRBJ1-5; D not resolved. The V gene's germline CDR1 is SGHTA and CDR2 FQGNSA. The CDR3 is 13 residues long. The ends were cut back, 1 base at V and 7 bases at J, with 8 bases in the middle. In DNA, the CDR3 is TGTGCCAGCAGCTTAGGGGCTGTCCAGCCCCAGCATTTT. Translated: CASSLGAVQPQHF.

The gene calls are TRBV14 and TRBJ1-5, with D possibly TRBD1 on 6 matching bases. Germline lookup yields CDR1 SGHDN and CDR2 FVKESK. This CDR3 comprises 16 residues. The V end was cut by 2 bases, the J end by 5 bases, with 16 bases between. CDR3 sequence (DNA): TGTGCCAGCAGCCAACAAGGGGGTCGGGCGGATCAGCCCCAGCATTTT. It is translated as CASSQQGGRADQPQHF.

The chain uses TRBV7-2 and TRBJ1-2; 7 bases map to TRBD1. The V gene end was trimmed by 4 bases and the J gene end by 4 bases; junction bases not matched to a gene: 3. Germline loops: CDR1 SGHTA, CDR2 FQGNSA. The CDR3 runs 13 residues. DNA for the CDR3: TGTGCCAGCAGCTCAGGGGGTACCTATGGCTACACCTTC. As protein: CASSSGGTYGYTF.

The V and J genes are TRBV7-9 and TRBJ1-1; tentative D call: TRBD1 (5 bases). V was shortened by 3 bases and J by 3 bases, with 11 bases between the two germline ends. This CDR3 spans 14 amino acids. CDR1 is SEHNR, CDR2 FQNEAQ, per germline (reference sequence). DNA for the CDR3: TGTGCCAGCAGCTTTAGGGACTTATACACTGAAGCTTTCTTT. Encoded protein: CASSFRDLYTEAFF.

This clone occurred a few times. The CDR3 here is CSVDLGPNGYTF. As DNA, the CDR3 is TGCAGCGTTGATCTTGGGCCCAATGGCTACACCTTC. The chain recombines TRBV29-1 with TRBJ1-2; D gene ambiguous. This CDR3 spans 12 amino acids. The V and J ends lost 3 bases and 6 bases respectively, with 11 bases between them. CDR1 and CDR2 from the germline V gene are SQVTM and ANQGSEA. Together with reference TRBV29-1 and TRBJ1-2, the CDR3 gives the full variable domain: SAVISQKPSRDICQRGTSLTIQCQVDSQVTMMFWYRQQPGQSLTLIATANQGSEATYESGFVIDKFPISRPNLTFSTLTVSNMSPEDSSIYLCSVDLGPNGYTFGSGTRLTVV.

V gene TRBV28 combines with J gene TRBJ1-2; 7 nucleotides line up with TRBD1. The ends lost 4 bases at V and 3 bases at J; junction bases unmatched: 11. The V gene's germline CDR1 is MDHEN and CDR2 SYDVKM. The CDR3 is made up of 16 amino acids. CDR3 sequence: CASSSWTGVGYYGYTF. The CDR3 DNA is TGTGCCAGCAGTTCCTGGACAGGTGTCGGGTACTATGGCTACACCTTC.